This record concerns one TCR beta chain sequence. Its antigen is still unknown. The study assayed around 92,000 TCR templates per sample. The data were produced by immunoSEQ multiplex PCR, yet TCRdb's version contains in-frame clones alone and is incomplete. This sample has 100,000 or so clones, with about 93% found just once. The CDR3 totals 12 residues. The germline V gene has CDR1 MNHNS and CDR2 SASEGT. With 2 bases removed from V and 12 bases from J, the gap between germline ends came to 11 bases. The data were obtained in a study of siplizumab effects on memory and regulatory T cells. Study-wide points: Unstimulated naive T cells seemed to show more diversity than memory cells did, and they also seemed to be among the major contributors to the alloresponse.

The TCR comes from a human donor in good health. Material for sequencing was CD4+ T cells sorted from blood. The chain links TRBV6-1 to TRBJ2-1; the D gene is possibly TRBD1 (6 bases). The CDR3 protein is CASSETGQLQFF. In nucleotides, the CDR3 is TGTGCCAGCAGTGAAACCGGACAGTTGCAGTTCTTC.